This T cell receptor (beta chain) was documented in a study of T cells in localized non-small cell lung cancer. Only in-frame clones appear in the TCRdb table, and some are missing; sequencing was by immunoSEQ multiplex PCR. The sample includes about 64,000 clones, roughly 79% of them seen just once. Trimming removed 0 bases from V and 6 bases from J, with 10 bases in between. This CDR3 is built from 14 residues. CDR1 and CDR2 (germline): SEHNR, FQNEAQ (reference sequence). Study-wide results and caveats: A median around 57 of the top 100 tumor clones appeared in adjacent lung. Uninvolved adjacent lung had the highest recorded T cell clonality, with tumor below it.

This clone was counted only a few times. What it recognizes is unknown. The sequenced sample was PBMCs, obtained before any cancer treatment. This TCR came from a man aged 40-75 years with stage II lung adenocarcinoma. The chain recombines TRBV7-9 with TRBJ2-3; D is uncertain. The CDR3 protein is CASSLAPAPDTQYF. CDR3 DNA sequence: TGTGCCAGCAGCTTAGCCCCCGCACCGGATACGCAGTATTTT.